The 20 T cell receptor beta chains listed next were all sequenced from one sample in a study of blood T cell repertoires in COVID-19. Repertoires were generated with immunoSEQ multiplex PCR, while TCRdb's copy carries only in-frame clones and drops some. There are roughly 170,000 clones in the sample; approximately 85% occur only once, and more than 7.5% lies in the top ten. Sequencing used peripheral blood. Receptors originate from a man between 40 and 49 years old who had recovered from COVID-19.

The chain has TRBV19 and TRBJ1-1; tentatively, D is TRBD1 (5 bases). The CDR3 sequence is 12 residues long. The germline V and J ends were trimmed by 6 bases and 5 bases, with 10 bases remaining between them. Germline loops: CDR1 LNHDA, CDR2 SQIVND (reference sequence). Written as DNA, the CDR3 is TGTGCCAGTAGAGGGACTCAGACTGAAGCTTTCTTT. This translates into CASRGTQTEAFF. Full variable domain (missing parts from reference TRBV19 and TRBJ1-1): DGGITQSPKYLFRKEGQNVTLSCEQNLNHDAMYWYRQDPGQGLRLIYYSQIVNDFQKGDIAEGYSVSREKKESFPLTVTSAQKNPTAFYLCASRGTQTEAFFGQGTRLTVV.

V and J are TRBV11-2 and TRBJ2-3; 11 nucleotides agree with TRBD2. CDR3 size: 16 residues. CDR1 is SGHAT, CDR2 FQNNGV, per germline. V lost 1 base to trimming and J lost 2 bases; unmatched junction nucleotides: 2. CDR3 nucleotide sequence: TGTGCCAGCAGCTTAGTTAGCGGGGGGGCCACAGATACGCAGTATTTT. The encoded protein is CASSLVSGGATDTQYF.

The chain couples TRBV5-6 to TRBJ2-6, with a weak D call TRBD2 (6 bases). The ends were cut back, 3 bases at V and 2 bases at J, with 15 bases in the middle. The CDR3 has 17 amino acids. The germline CDR1 and CDR2 sequences are SGHDT and YYEEEE. CDR3 in amino acids: CASSWDLRVTGANVLTF. The CDR3, as DNA: TGTGCCAGCAGCTGGGACTTGCGAGTGACTGGGGCCAACGTCCTGACTTTC.

V usage is TRBV11-2 and J usage is TRBJ2-5; D is undetermined. Germline loops: CDR1 SGHAT, CDR2 FQNNGV. V was shortened by 4 bases and J by 0 bases, with 9 bases between the two germline ends. The CDR3 length is 14 residues. The CDR3 here is CASSSTWYQETQYF. The CDR3 DNA sequence: TGTGCCAGCAGCTCCACTTGGTACCAAGAGACCCAGTACTTC. Full variable domain (missing parts from reference TRBV11-2 and TRBJ2-5): EAGVAQSPRYKIIEKRQSVAFWCNPISGHATLYWYQQILGQGPKLLIQFQNNGVVDDSQLPKDRFSAERLKGVDSTLKIQPAKLEDSAVYLCASSSTWYQETQYFGPGTRLLVL.

This chain links TRBV27 with TRBJ2-1; unclear D gene. Germline CDR1 is MNHEY and CDR2 is SMNVEV (reference sequence). Trimming stripped 5 bases from V and 3 bases from J, with 11 bases between. The CDR3 is 14 amino acids. CDR3 DNA: TGTGCCAGCAGTCCTACTGGTTACTACAATGAGCAGTTCTTC. This translates into CASSPTGYYNEQFF.

J is TRBJ2-1 and V is TRBV21-1; the table's D call, TRBD2, has no DNA check behind it. TRBV21-1 is termed a pseudogene. This CDR3 is 16 amino acids long. In DNA form, the CDR3 reads TGTGCCAGCAGCCTCCCGACTAGCGGGAGTGTGGGTGAGCAGTTCTTC. This codes for CASSLPTSGSVGEQFF.

The chain combines TRBV7-2 with TRBJ2-6; possible D gene TRBD1, 5 bases. The V gene's germline CDR1 is SGHTA and CDR2 FQGNSA. Trimming cost V 5 bases and J 4 bases, with 12 bases left between them. There are 15 residues in the CDR3. CDR3 nucleotides: TGTGCCAGCAGCCAGGGTCAGCCCGGGGCCAACGTCCTGACTTTC. Translating it yields CASSQGQPGANVLTF.

The chain combines TRBV11-3 with TRBJ2-7, with no clear D. Looked up from germline, CDR1 is SGHNT and CDR2 is YENEEA. The CDR3 is 12 residues long. V was shortened by 5 bases and J by 5 bases, with 10 bases between the two germline ends. CDR3 nucleotides: TGTGCCAGCAGCGACACATGGAACGAGCAGTACTTC. Amino acid sequence: CASSDTWNEQYF.

In nucleotides, the CDR3 is TGTGCCAGCTCACCGACAGGGCTAGCGGGATCCTACGAGCAGTACTTC. Protein product: CASSPTGLAGSYEQYF. The chain is built from TRBV18 and TRBJ2-7; TRBD2 agrees at 9 bases. Germline values: CDR1 KGHSH, CDR2 LQKENI. The length of the CDR3 is 16 residues. J lost 1 base, V lost 3 bases, and 7 bases had no gene match.

This chain uses TRBV7-8 with TRBJ2-7, with D hard to call. The V gene's germline CDR1 is SGHVS and CDR2 FQNEAQ. This CDR3 comprises 15 residues. V lost 5 bases to trimming and J lost 0 bases, with 14 bases between them. The CDR3, as DNA: TGTGCCAGCAGCCCCCGGAAACCTAGCTCCTACGAGCAGTACTTC. It translates to CASSPRKPSSYEQYF.

V gene TRBV5-5 combines with J gene TRBJ1-1; possibly TRBD1 for D (6 bases). This CDR3 has 14 amino acids. V was pared by 2 bases and J by 8 bases, with 16 bases between. CDR1 SGHKS and CDR2 YYEKEE come from the germline V gene (reference sequence). The CDR3 DNA is TGTGCCAGCAGCTTATATAACAGGGTGTCAGAAGCTTTCTTT. Its protein product is CASSLYNRVSEAFF.

J is TRBJ1-3 and V is TRBV19, with D maybe TRBD1 (5 bases). The length of the CDR3 is 16 residues. Germline CDR1 and CDR2: LNHDA and SQIVND (reference sequence). Deletions cut 5 bases from V and 0 bases from J, with 14 bases between. The CDR3 nucleotides are TGTGCCAGTAGTGTTTGGGACTCAGGCTCTGGAAACACCATATATTTT. Its translation is CASSVWDSGSGNTIYF.

The J gene is TRBJ2-1, the V gene TRBV7-9; 7 bases match TRBD1. J lost 0 bases, V lost 2 bases, and 13 bases had no gene match. This CDR3 has 19 residues. Germline CDR1 and CDR2: SEHNR and FQNEAQ (reference sequence). This CDR3 reads CASSLTGQNLYSSYNEQFF. CDR3 nucleotides: TGTGCCAGCAGCTTAACGGGACAGAACCTATACAGCTCCTACAATGAGCAGTTCTTC.

The chain combines TRBV9 with TRBJ2-5; 7 positions agree with TRBD1. Germline V gene data show CDR1 as SGDLS and CDR2 as YYNGEE. V gave up 4 bases and J gave up 5 bases; unmatched junction bases: 5. The CDR3 is 13 residues long. The chain's CDR3 is CASSSDREETQYF. The CDR3, as DNA: TGTGCCAGCAGCTCCGACAGGGAGGAGACCCAGTACTTC. Looking up the rest from reference TRBV9 and TRBJ2-5 gives the full variable domain: DSGVTQTPKHLITATGQRVTLRCSPRSGDLSVYWYQQSLDQGLQFLIQYYNGEERAKGNILERFSAQQFPDLHSELNLSSLELGDSALYFCASSSDREETQYFGPGTRLLVL.

This clone was found many times. This chain uses TRBV21-1 with TRBJ2-1; the DNA was not compared with TRBD2, the D call given in the table. TRBV21-1 is deemed a pseudogene. The CDR3 is made up of 17 amino acids. The DNA of the CDR3 is TGTGCCAGCAGCAAAGGACTAGCGGGTCTTTATTACAATGAGCAGTTCTTC. Translation: CASSKGLAGLYYNEQFF.

The chain is built from TRBV5-6 and TRBJ2-3; 12 bases map to TRBD2. Germline V gives CDR1 SGHDT, CDR2 YYEEEE. This CDR3 is 16 amino acids long. Losses at the gene ends were 4 bases for V and 2 bases for J; bases not matched to a gene: 5. This chain's CDR3 is CASSILAGGPTDTQYF. The CDR3, as DNA: TGTGCCAGCAGCATACTAGCGGGGGGCCCCACAGATACGCAGTATTTT.

A single count supports this clone. The chain recombines TRBV2 with TRBJ2-7; possibly TRBD1 for D (6 bases). Germline CDR1 is SNHLY and CDR2 is FYNNEI. The CDR3 has 15 amino acids. The V end lost 8 bases, the J end lost 3 bases, and 20 bases lay between the germline ends. The CDR3 reads CASCGPFRGDYEQYF. The CDR3 DNA follows: TGTGCCAGCTGTGGACCATTCAGGGGAGACTACGAGCAGTACTTC.

This chain links TRBV5-6 with TRBJ1-2, with 9 bases lining up with TRBD1. The CDR3 is 14 residues long. Germline-derived CDR1 and CDR2 are SGHDT and YYEEEE. J lost 7 bases, V lost 4 bases, and 8 bases had no gene match. This CDR3 reads CASSVPGGQGGYTF. The CDR3 nucleotides read TGTGCCAGCAGCGTTCCCGGGGGACAGGGTGGCTACACCTTC.

In this sample, this clone turned up once. The V and J genes are TRBV4-3 and TRBJ2-7; TRBD2 is a possible D gene (6 bases). The V gene's germline CDR1 is LGHNA and CDR2 YSLEER. Deletions cut 4 bases from V and 6 bases from J, with 19 bases between. This CDR3 has 15 residues. The CDR3 spells CASSPEWAGTGEQYF. The CDR3 coding sequence is TGCGCCAGCAGCCCTGAGTGGGCGGGAACGGGCGAGCAGTACTTC.

The genes are TRBV2 and TRBJ2-6; D gene ambiguous. CDR1 and CDR2 (germline): SNHLY, FYNNEI. The CDR3 is 15 residues long. V was cut by 6 bases and J by 0 bases, with 9 bases left in between. In DNA, the CDR3 is TGTGCCAGCAGAGTCACAGACTCTGGGGCCAACGTCCTGACTTTC. Its translation: CASRVTDSGANVLTF. Full variable domain (rest looked up from reference TRBV2 and TRBJ2-6): EPEVTQTPSHQVTQMGQEVILRCVPISNHLYFYWYRQILGQKVEFLVSFYNNEISEKSEIFDDQFSVERPDGSNFTLKIRSTKLEDSAMYFCASRVTDSGANVLTFGAGSRLTVL.